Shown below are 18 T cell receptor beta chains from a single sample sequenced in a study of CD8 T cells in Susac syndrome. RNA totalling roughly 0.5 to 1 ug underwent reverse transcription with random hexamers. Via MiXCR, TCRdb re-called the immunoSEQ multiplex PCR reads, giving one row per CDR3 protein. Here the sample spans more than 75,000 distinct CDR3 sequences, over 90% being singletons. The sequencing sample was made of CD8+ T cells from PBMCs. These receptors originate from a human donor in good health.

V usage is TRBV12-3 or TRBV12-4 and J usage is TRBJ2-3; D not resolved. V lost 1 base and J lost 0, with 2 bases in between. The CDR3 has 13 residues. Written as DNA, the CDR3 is TGTGCCAGCAGTTTAGACAGCACAGATACGCAGTATTTT. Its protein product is CASSLDSTDTQYF.

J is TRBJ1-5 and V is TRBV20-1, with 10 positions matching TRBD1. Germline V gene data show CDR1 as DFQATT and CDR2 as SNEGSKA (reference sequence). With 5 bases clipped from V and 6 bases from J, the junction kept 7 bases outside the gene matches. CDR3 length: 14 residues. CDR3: CSAVDRGQVQPQHF. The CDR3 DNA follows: TGCAGTGCTGTTGACAGGGGGCAGGTTCAGCCCCAGCATTTT.

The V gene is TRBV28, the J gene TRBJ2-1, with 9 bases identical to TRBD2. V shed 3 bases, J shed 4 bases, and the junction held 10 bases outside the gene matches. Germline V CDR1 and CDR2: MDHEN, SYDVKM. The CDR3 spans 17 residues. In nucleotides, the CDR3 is TGTGCCAGCAGTTTCCCTTTAGCGGGAGATGGGTACAATGAGCAGTTCTTC. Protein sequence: CASSFPLAGDGYNEQFF.

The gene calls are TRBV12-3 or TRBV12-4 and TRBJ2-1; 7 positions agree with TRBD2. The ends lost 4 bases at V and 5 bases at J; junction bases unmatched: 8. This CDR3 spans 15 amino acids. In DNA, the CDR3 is TGTGCCAGCAGTTACCGGGACTATCTTAACAATGAGCAGTTCTTC. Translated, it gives CASSYRDYLNNEQFF.

The CDR3 DNA reads as TGTGCCAGCACCGGGGGCGAACTGGGTGTGAATGAGCAGTTCTTC. The encoded protein is CASTGGELGVNEQFF. The J gene is TRBJ2-1, the V gene TRBV28; D may correspond to TRBD1 or TRBD2 (6 bases each). The CDR3 consists of 15 residues. With 7 bases removed from V and 7 bases from J, the gap between germline ends came to 20 bases. CDR1 is MDHEN and CDR2 is SYDVKM in the germline V gene.

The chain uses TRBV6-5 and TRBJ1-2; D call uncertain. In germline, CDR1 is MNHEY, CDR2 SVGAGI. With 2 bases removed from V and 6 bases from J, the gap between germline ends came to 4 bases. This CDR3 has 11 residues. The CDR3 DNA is TGTGCCAGCAGTTACAGGGATGGCTACACCTTC. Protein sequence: CASSYRDGYTF.

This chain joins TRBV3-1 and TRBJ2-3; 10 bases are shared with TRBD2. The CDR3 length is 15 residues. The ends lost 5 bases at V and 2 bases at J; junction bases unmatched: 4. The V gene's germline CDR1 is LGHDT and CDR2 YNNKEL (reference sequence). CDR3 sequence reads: CASSVSGRATDTQYF. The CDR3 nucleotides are TGTGCCAGCAGCGTAAGCGGGAGGGCCACAGATACGCAGTATTTT.

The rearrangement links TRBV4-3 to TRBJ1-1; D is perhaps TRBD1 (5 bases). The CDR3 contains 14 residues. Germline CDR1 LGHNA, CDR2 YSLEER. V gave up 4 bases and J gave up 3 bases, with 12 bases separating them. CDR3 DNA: TGCGCCAGCAGCCCCTTTTTGGGGGACACTGAAGCTTTCTTT. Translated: CASSPFLGDTEAFF.

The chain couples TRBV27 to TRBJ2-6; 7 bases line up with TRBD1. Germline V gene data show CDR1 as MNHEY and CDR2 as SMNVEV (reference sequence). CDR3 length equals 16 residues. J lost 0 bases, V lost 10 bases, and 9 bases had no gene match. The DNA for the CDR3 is TGTGCCACTAGGGACAGACTTTTCTCTGGGGCCAACGTCCTGACTTTC. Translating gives CATRDRLFSGANVLTF.

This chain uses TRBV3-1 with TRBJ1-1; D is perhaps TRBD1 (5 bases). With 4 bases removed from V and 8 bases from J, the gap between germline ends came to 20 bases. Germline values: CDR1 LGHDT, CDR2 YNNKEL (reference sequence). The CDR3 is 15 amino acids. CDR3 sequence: CASSPLQGVFGEAFF. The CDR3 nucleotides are TGTGCCAGCAGCCCCCTTCAAGGGGTCTTCGGAGAAGCTTTCTTT.

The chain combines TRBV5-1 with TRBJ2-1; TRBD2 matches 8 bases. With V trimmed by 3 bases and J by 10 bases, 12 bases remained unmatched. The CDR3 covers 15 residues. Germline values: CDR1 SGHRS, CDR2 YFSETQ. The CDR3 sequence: CASSSGTSSHTEQFF. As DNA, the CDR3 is TGCGCCAGCAGCTCAGGGACTAGTTCACACACAGAGCAGTTCTTC. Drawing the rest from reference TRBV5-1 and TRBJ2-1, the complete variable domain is KAGVTQTPRYLIKTRGQQVTLSCSPISGHRSVSWYQQTPGQGLQFLFEYFSETQRNKGNFPGRFSGRQFSNSRSEMNVSTLELGDSALYLCASSSGTSSHTEQFFGPGTRLTVL.

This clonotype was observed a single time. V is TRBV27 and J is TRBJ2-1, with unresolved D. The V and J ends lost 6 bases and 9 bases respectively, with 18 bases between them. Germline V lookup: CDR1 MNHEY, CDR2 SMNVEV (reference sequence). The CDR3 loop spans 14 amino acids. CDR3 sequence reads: CASRLTPIRTEQFF. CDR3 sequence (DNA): TGTGCCAGCAGGCTGACCCCAATTCGGACTGAGCAGTTCTTC.

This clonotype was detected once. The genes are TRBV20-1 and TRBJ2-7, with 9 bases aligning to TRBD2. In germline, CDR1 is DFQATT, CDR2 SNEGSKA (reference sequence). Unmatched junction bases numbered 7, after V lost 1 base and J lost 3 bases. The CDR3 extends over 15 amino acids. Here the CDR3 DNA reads TGCAGTGCTAGAGCCAGCGGGAGGCCTTACTACGAGCAGTACGTC. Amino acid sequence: CSARASGRPYYEQYV.

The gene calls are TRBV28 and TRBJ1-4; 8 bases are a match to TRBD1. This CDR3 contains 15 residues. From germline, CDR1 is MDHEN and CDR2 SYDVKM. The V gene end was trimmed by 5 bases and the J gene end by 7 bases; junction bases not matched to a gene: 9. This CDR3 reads CASSPPTGAGEKLFF. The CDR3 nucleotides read TGTGCCAGCAGTCCCCCGACAGGGGCGGGTGAAAAACTGTTTTTT.

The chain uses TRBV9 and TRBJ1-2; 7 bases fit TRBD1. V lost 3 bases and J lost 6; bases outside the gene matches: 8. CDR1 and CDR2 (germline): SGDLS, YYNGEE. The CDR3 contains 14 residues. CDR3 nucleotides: TGTGCCAGCAGCGACAATGCAGGGGGTAATGGCTACACCTTC. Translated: CASSDNAGGNGYTF.

Written as DNA, the CDR3 is TGTGCCAGCAGCCCCCCAGAAGGGAGGTACGAGCAGTACTTC. Protein product: CASSPPEGRYEQYF. The chain carries TRBV7-9 and TRBJ2-7, with a tentative D call TRBD2 (6 bases). V lost 5 bases and J lost 4, with 15 bases in between. Germline assignment: CDR1 SEHNR and CDR2 FQNEAQ (reference sequence). This CDR3 spans 14 amino acids.

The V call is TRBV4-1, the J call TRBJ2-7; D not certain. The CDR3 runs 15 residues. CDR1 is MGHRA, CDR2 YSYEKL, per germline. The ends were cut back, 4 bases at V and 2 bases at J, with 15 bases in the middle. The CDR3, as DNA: TGCGCCAGCAGCCTTCTGTTGGACCGAGCCTACGAGCAGTACGTC. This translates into CASSLLLDRAYEQYV.

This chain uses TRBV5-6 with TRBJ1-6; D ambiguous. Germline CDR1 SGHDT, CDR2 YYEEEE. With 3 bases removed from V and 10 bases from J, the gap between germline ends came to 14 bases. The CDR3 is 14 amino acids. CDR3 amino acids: CASSSQDLGSPLHF. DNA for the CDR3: TGTGCCAGCAGCTCCCAGGACCTTGGGTCACCCCTCCACTTT.